These T cell receptor beta chains were read from a single sample in a study of cytomegalovirus exposure and HLA in healthy donors. Assay used: immunoSEQ multiplex PCR; TCRdb lists only in-frame clones, some missing. The sample shows roughly 250,000 clones, roughly 81% of them seen only once. The sample was PBMCs. Receptors were obtained from a woman between 35 and 50 years old in good health and CMV-seropositive. CDR3s include the opening cysteine and the closing phenylalanine or tryptophan. D genes are given only for firm matches. Clone size appears in some rows only: once, few, many, or a class for an expanded clone.

clone_size j_call v_call d_call cdr3_nt cdr3_aa
once TRBJ2-5 TRBV7-6 TRBD1 TGTGCCAGCAGCTTAGGGGGACAGGGGGAACAAGAGACCCAGTACTTC CASSLGGQGEQETQYF
few TRBJ2-5 TRBV9 - TGTGCCAGCAGCGTCGGGGACTACCAAGAGACCCAGTACTTC CASSVGDYQETQYF
- TRBJ2-3 TRBV27 TRBD2 TGTGCCAGCAGGGGCGGGAGAAGCACAGATACGCAGTATTTT CASRGGRSTDTQYF
once TRBJ1-1 TRBV5-4 TRBD1 TGTGCCAGCAGCTTACTGACAGGGTCGGTAGCGGACACTGAAGCTTTCTTT CASSLLTGSVADTEAFF
- TRBJ2-7 TRBV4-3 TRBD1 TGCGCCAGCAGCCCGAACAGGGGTCCCTACGAGCAGTACTTC CASSPNRGPYEQYF
- TRBJ1-2 TRBV28 - TGTGCCAGCAGTTCCGGGGGATACAGCGCCTTC CASSSGGYSAF
few TRBJ1-5 TRBV27 TRBD1 TGTGCCAGCAGTCGAACAGGGGGCTTTCAGCCCCAGCATTTT CASSRTGGFQPQHF
- TRBJ2-7 TRBV7-3 TRBD2 TGTGCCAGCAGCTTAACGAGCGGGAGTGGCATCCACGAGCAGTACTTC CASSLTSGSGIHEQYF
- TRBJ1-5 TRBV10-2 TRBD1 TGCGCCAGCATACAGGGGGCTTTGAGCAATCAGCCCCAGCATTTT CASIQGALSNQPQHF
- TRBJ2-5 TRBV11-3 TRBD2 TGTGCCAGCAGCTCCTCTAGCGGGACCGTCGGAGAGACCCAGTACTTC CASSSSSGTVGETQYF
- TRBJ2-1 TRBV6-1 TRBD2 TGTGCCAGCAGTGACTATAGGCTAGCGGACACCTACAATGAGCAGTTCTTC CASSDYRLADTYNEQFF
- TRBJ2-1 TRBV5-4 - TGTGCCAGCAGCTTCCCGGGACTCCTAAATGAGCAGTTCTTC CASSFPGLLNEQFF
- TRBJ1-1 TRBV7-9 - TGTGCCAGCAGCTTAGATAGGACGGGAGGGGACACTGAAGCTTTCTTT CASSLDRTGGDTEAFF
- TRBJ1-3 TRBV28 - TGTGCCAGCAGTTTAGGAGGGGTCGGAAACACCATATATTTT CASSLGGVGNTIYF
- TRBJ2-3 TRBV29-1 TRBD1 TGCAGCACCATTCCGGGACAGAGCACAGATACGCAGTATTTT CSTIPGQSTDTQYF
- TRBJ1-1 TRBV6-5 - TGTGCCAGCAGTTTTGGAGGGTCCGCTAAGGGAACTGAAGCTTTCTTT CASSFGGSAKGTEAFF
- TRBJ2-1 TRBV5-6 - TGTGCCAGCAGCTCTGGACAGCGCCCTTCCTACAATGAGCAGTTCTTC CASSSGQRPSYNEQFF
- TRBJ2-1 TRBV7-8 TRBD2 TGTGCCAGCAGCTTAGGGGTCAGGGGCGGGAGGGCGAATGAGCAGTTCTTC CASSLGVRGGRANEQFF
- TRBJ1-3 TRBV30 - TGTGCCTGGAGCCAGAATCCTGGAAACACCATATATTTT CAWSQNPGNTIYF
- TRBJ1-1 TRBV7-2 - TGTGCCAGCAGCTTAGGGGGGGGCACTGAAGCTTTCTTT CASSLGGGTEAFF
- TRBJ2-1 TRBV7-9 - TGTGCCAGCAGCTTTCTCATGGCCTATGAGCAGTTCTTC CASSFLMAYEQFF
- TRBJ2-1 TRBV15 TRBD2 TGTGCCACCAGCAGATACTTGGGGACTTCTAGCGGTTACAATGAGCAGTTCTTC CATSRYLGTSSGYNEQFF
few TRBJ2-2 TRBV27 TRBD2 TGTGCCAGCAGTTTGTGGGGGGGCACCGGGGAGCTGTTTTTT CASSLWGGTGELFF
- TRBJ2-1 TRBV29-1 - TGCAGCGAAGGGGGAAGGGGATTGGGTGAGCAGTTCTTC CSEGGRGLGEQFF
- TRBJ2-7 TRBV5-4 TRBD2 TGTGCCAGCAGCTTACTAGGACTAGCGGGAGGTGAGCAGTACTTC CASSLLGLAGGEQYF
- TRBJ2-3 TRBV6-5 - TGTGCCAGCAGTCCGACGTTTAGCCGCACAGATACGCAGTATTTT CASSPTFSRTDTQYF
- TRBJ2-7 TRBV19 TRBD2 TGTGCCAGTAGTCAAACCAGCGGGAGGGCCAGGTACGAGCAGTACTTC CASSQTSGRARYEQYF
- TRBJ2-2 TRBV7-2 TRBD1 TGTGCCAGCAGCCCCCGGGACAGGGGCCTAACCGGGGAGCTGTTTTTT CASSPRDRGLTGELFF
- TRBJ2-1 TRBV5-1 TRBD2 TGCGCCAGCAGCTTCGGACTAGCGGGAGGGGAGAATGAGCAGTTCTTC CASSFGLAGGENEQFF
- TRBJ2-1 TRBV30 TRBD1 TGTGCCTGGAAAGGACAGGGGGCTAGCAATGAGCAGTTCTTC CAWKGQGASNEQFF